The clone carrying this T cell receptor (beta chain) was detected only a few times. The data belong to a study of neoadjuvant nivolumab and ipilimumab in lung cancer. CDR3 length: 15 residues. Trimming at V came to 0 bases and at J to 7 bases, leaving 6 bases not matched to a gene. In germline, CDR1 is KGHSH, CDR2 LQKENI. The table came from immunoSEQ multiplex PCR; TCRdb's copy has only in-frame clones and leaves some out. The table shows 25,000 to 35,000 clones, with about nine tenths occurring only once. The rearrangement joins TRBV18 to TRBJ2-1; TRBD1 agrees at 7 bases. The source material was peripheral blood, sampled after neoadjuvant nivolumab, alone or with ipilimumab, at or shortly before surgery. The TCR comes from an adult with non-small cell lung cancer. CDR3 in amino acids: CASSPPMGRGNEQFF. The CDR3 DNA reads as TGTGCCAGCTCACCACCAATGGGCAGGGGGAATGAGCAGTTCTTC.